This TCR beta chain stems from a study of patients and donors after allogeneic stem cell transplantation. TCRdb reprocessed the RT-PCR reads with MiXCR, giving one entry per CDR3 protein. The table has roughly 880,000 distinct CDR3 sequences, over 15% seen once. This CDR3 is built from 12 residues. Germline CDR1 and CDR2: ENHRY and SYGVKD. Trimming shortened V by 8 bases and J by 8 bases, and 15 bases separated the two germline ends. The sample taken for sequencing was blood, either unsorted or a sorted T cell fraction (not recorded which). This rearrangement joins TRBV10-3 to TRBJ1-1; the D gene is possibly TRBD1 (6 bases). This receptor was obtained from a human donor who was either an allogeneic HSCT recipient or a stem cell or donor lymphocyte infusion donor (not recorded which). It is not recorded whose cells these are; they may come from a transplant donor. CDR3 in DNA: TGTGCCATCCTAAACAGGGCAGCAGAAGCTTTCTTT. This encodes CAILNRAAEAFF.